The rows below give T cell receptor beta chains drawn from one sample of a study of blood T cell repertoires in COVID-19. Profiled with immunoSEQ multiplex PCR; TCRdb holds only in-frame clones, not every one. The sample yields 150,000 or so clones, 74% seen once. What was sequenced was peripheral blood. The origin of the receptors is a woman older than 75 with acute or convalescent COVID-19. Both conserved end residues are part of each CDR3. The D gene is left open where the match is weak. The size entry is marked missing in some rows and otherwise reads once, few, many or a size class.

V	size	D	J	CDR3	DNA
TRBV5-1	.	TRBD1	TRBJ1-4	CASSQLTGDEKLFF	TGCGCCAGCAGCCAATTGACAGGGGATGAAAAACTGTTTTTT
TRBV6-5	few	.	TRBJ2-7	CASSYSRAYEQYF	TGTGCCAGCAGTTACTCGCGGGCGTACGAGCAGTACTTC
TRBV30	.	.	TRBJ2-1	CAWSVPGVRFF	TGTGCCTGGAGTGTACCCGGGGTTCGGTTCTTC
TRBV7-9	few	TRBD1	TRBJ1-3	CASSLDGTGNGNTIYF	TGTGCCAGCAGCTTAGATGGGACAGGGAACGGAAACACCATATATTTT
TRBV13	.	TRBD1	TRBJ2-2	CASSQRRDRGYTGELFF	TGTGCCAGCAGCCAAAGACGTGACAGGGGCTACACCGGGGAGCTGTTTTTT
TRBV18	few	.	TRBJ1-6	CASSPPSVSESPLHF	TGTGCCAGCTCACCACCCTCGGTTAGTGAGTCACCCCTCCACTTT
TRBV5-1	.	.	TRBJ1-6	CASSLAGGIGSPLHF	TGCGCCAGCAGCTTGGCCGGGGGTATCGGTTCACCCCTCCACTTT
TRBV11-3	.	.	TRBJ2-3	CASSSREVRDTQYF	TGTGCCAGCAGCTCGAGGGAGGTGAGAGATACGCAGTATTTT
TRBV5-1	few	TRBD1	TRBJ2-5	CASSSGQALGGETQYF	TGCGCCAGCAGCTCGGGACAGGCCCTTGGCGGGGAGACCCAGTACTTC
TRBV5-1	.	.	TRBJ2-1	CASRARVGPNEQFF	TGCGCCAGCAGGGCGAGGGTCGGGCCTAATGAGCAGTTCTTC
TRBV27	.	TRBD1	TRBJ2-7	CASSPRDRVYEQYF	TGTGCCAGCAGTCCCCGGGACAGGGTCTACGAGCAGTACTTC